This is a list of T cell receptor beta chains from one sample in a study of blood T cell repertoires in COVID-19. This table comes from immunoSEQ multiplex PCR, and its TCRdb copy is limited to in-frame clones, with some not included. In the table there are roughly 220,000 clones, 88% of which are singletons. The sequenced sample consisted of PBMCs or T cells enriched from blood (not recorded which). The receptors here all came from a woman between 45 and 65 years old with acute COVID-19. Both conserved end residues are part of each CDR3. Each record gives: J gene, V gene, clone size, D gene, CDR3 DNA, CDR3 protein. The D gene is left open where the match is weak. Rows give clone size only sometimes, using once, few, many, or a class for an expanded clone.

TRBJ2-5	TRBV9	-	-	TGTGCCAGCAGCGTAGGACGTCTAGCTGTCGAGACCCAGTACTTC	CASSVGRLAVETQYF
TRBJ1-1	TRBV10-3	-	-	TGTGCCATCAGTGAAAGGGGGAACACTGAAGCTTTCTTT	CAISERGNTEAFF
TRBJ2-3	TRBV4-2	-	TRBD2	TGTGCCAGCAGCCAGCAAACTAGCGGGAGGGCCGATACGCAGTATTTT	CASSQQTSGRADTQYF
TRBJ2-5	TRBV6-5	-	TRBD2	TGTGCCAGCAAAGGGACTAGCGGGATAAAGACCCAGTACTTC	CASKGTSGIKTQYF
TRBJ2-3	TRBV28	-	-	TGTGCCAGCGGGCGAAGGGGAGATACGCAGTATTTT	CASGRRGDTQYF
TRBJ2-7	TRBV27	-	-	TGTGCCAGCAAACCGGCGGCGGGAACGTCCTACGAGCAGTACTTC	CASKPAAGTSYEQYF
TRBJ2-3	TRBV28	-	-	TGTGCCAGCAGATGGAGGGTGAGCGCAGATACGCAGTATTTT	CASRWRVSADTQYF
TRBJ1-1	TRBV28	-	-	TGTGCCAGCATGCTGACACTTTGGGACACTGAAGCTTTCTTT	CASMLTLWDTEAFF
TRBJ2-3	TRBV27	-	-	TGTGCCAGCACCCGAAATAGAGGGGACTTCAGCACAGATACGCAGTATTTT	CASTRNRGDFSTDTQYF
TRBJ2-5	TRBV10-3	-	TRBD2	TGTGCCATCAGCTCTAGCGGGAGGCAAGAGACCCAGTACTTC	CAISSSGRQETQYF
TRBJ1-2	TRBV27	-	TRBD1	TGTGCCAGCAGTGGGGACAGCTATGGCTACACCTTC	CASSGDSYGYTF
TRBJ1-5	TRBV18	-	TRBD1	TGTGCCAGCTCACCACGGGACAGGGAGGGTCAGCCCCAGCATTTT	CASSPRDREGQPQHF
TRBJ2-7	TRBV5-6	-	-	TGTGCCAGCAGCTTCAGAAACTCCTACGAGCAGTACTTC	CASSFRNSYEQYF
TRBJ2-1	TRBV11-3	-	-	TGTGCCAGCAGCTTATCGGGAGTGAATGGAAATGAGCAGTTCTTC	CASSLSGVNGNEQFF
TRBJ2-1	TRBV27	-	TRBD2	TGTGCCAGCAGACTAGCGGGAGCTCACAACAATGAGCAGTTCTTC	CASRLAGAHNNEQFF
TRBJ2-5	TRBV5-1	-	TRBD1	TGCGCCAGCAGCCCGGACAGGGGCGAAGAGACCCAGTACTTC	CASSPDRGEETQYF
TRBJ1-2	TRBV9	-	-	TGTGCCAGCAGCGTCGGAACAGGGAACTATGGCTACACCTTC	CASSVGTGNYGYTF
TRBJ2-7	TRBV7-3	-	-	TGTGCCAGCAGCCCCTGGGACTTCTCCTACGAGCAGTACTTC	CASSPWDFSYEQYF
TRBJ1-4	TRBV5-1	-	TRBD1	TGCGCCAGCCGCCGACAGGGGGAGTTTAATGAAAAACTGTTTTTT	CASRRQGEFNEKLFF
TRBJ1-2	TRBV6-5	once	-	TGTGCCAGCAGTACCCAAGGGGGAGTCTATGGCTACACCTTC	CASSTQGGVYGYTF
TRBJ2-7	TRBV7-2	-	TRBD1	TGTGCCAGCAGCCCGGGACAGATTGTTGACGAGCAGTACTTC	CASSPGQIVDEQYF
TRBJ2-5	TRBV5-6	-	TRBD2	TGTGCCAGCAGCACCCGGAGCGGGAGGGTTGAGACCCAGTACTTC	CASSTRSGRVETQYF
TRBJ2-7	TRBV18	-	TRBD2	TGTGCCAGCTCACCACGTCTGCTAGCGGGAGACTACGAGCAGTACTTC	CASSPRLLAGDYEQYF
TRBJ2-5	TRBV2	-	TRBD2	TGTGCCAGCAGTGAAGCGTTGGCTAGCGGGAGTGAGACCCAGTACTTC	CASSEALASGSETQYF
TRBJ1-4	TRBV6-1	-	-	TGTGCCAGCAGTGAATGGTGGGGGCAGTCAACTAATGAAAAACTGTTTTTT	CASSEWWGQSTNEKLFF
TRBJ1-3	TRBV18	-	-	TGTGCCAGCTCGCCCTTGAGCAACACCATATATTTT	CASSPLSNTIYF
TRBJ1-1	TRBV28	once	-	TGTGCCAGCAGTTTCCAGGGTCCTGAAGCTTTCTTT	CASSFQGPEAFF
TRBJ2-4	TRBV5-1	-	TRBD1	TGCGCCAGCAGCGAGGGACAGGGGAACATTCAGTACTTC	CASSEGQGNIQYF
TRBJ2-7	TRBV7-8	-	TRBD2	TGTGCCAGCAGCCCAGGGGGACTAGCGGGACTCCCGAGCTACGAGCAGTACTTC	CASSPGGLAGLPSYEQYF
TRBJ1-6	TRBV4-1	-	-	TGCGCCAGCAGCGACAGAAGAAACAATTCACCCCTCCACTTT	CASSDRRNNSPLHF
TRBJ2-1	TRBV7-2	once	TRBD2	TGTGCCAGCAGCCAACTGAGGGCGGGAGTAGGTTCCTACAATGAGCAGTTCTTC	CASSQLRAGVGSYNEQFF
TRBJ2-5	TRBV7-9	-	-	TGTGCCAGCAGCTTAGCAACAGGCTTGGAAGAGACCCAGTACTTC	CASSLATGLEETQYF